The T cell receptor beta chain under discussion was sequenced for a study of shared clonotypes between healthy human individuals. Points from the study as a whole: Among non-shared clonotypes, generation probabilities were lower than among those shared by all four donors.

The CDR3 consists of 13 residues. Germline V CDR1 and CDR2: MGHRA, YSYEKL. V was shortened by 2 bases and J by 3 bases, with 8 bases between the two germline ends. About this clone itself: Its cognate antigen is unknown. Other DNA sequences from this sample encode an identical CDR3 as well.

TCRdb's copy holds only in-frame clones and misses some; the assay was immunoSEQ multiplex PCR. The table has about 1,800,000 clones, approximately 94% seen once. CD8 cells classed as naive were CD45RO-negative and positively selected for CCR7, excluding terminally differentiated effector memory CD45RA+ cells. The TCR was taken from a young man in good health. Input material: naive CD8+ T cells sorted from blood. The chain employs TRBV4-1 and TRBJ2-7; D remains unclear. The CDR3 region is CASSQQTGYEQYF. The CDR3 DNA reads TGCGCCAGCAGCCAACAGACTGGCTACGAGCAGTACTTC.